This entry features one T cell receptor beta chain sequence. Antigen unknown. Trimming at V came to 4 bases and at J to 5 bases, leaving 12 bases not matched to a gene. Germline CDR1 PRHDT, CDR2 FYEKMQ (reference sequence). The CDR3 is 16 residues long. The sample belongs to a study of cytomegalovirus exposure and HLA in healthy donors. Whole-study results and caveats: There were a few CMV-associated chains whose specificity for CMV antigens was confirmed in vitro. Indistinguishable V segments, including TRBV6-2 and TRBV6-3, were excluded. A link between a missense DCLRE1C variant and TCR beta V- and J-gene trimming emerged from a later analysis.

The study ran its PCR with 60 Vbeta and 13 Jbeta primers. The method was immunoSEQ multiplex PCR; TCRdb's version includes in-frame clones alone and lacks a portion of them. Among over 150,000 clones listed, 60% to 85% were seen once. This chain links TRBV13 with TRBJ2-5; 8 positions match TRBD2. Sequences were obtained from PBMCs. This TCR derives from a male donor in good health and CMV-seropositive. The CDR3 nucleotides read TGTGCCAGCAGCTCGGCGCTGACTAGCGTCGAGGAGACCCAGTACTTC. As protein: CASSSALTSVEETQYF. Using reference TRBV13 and TRBJ2-5 for the parts outside the CDR3, the full variable domain is AAGVIQSPRHLIKEKRETATLKCYPIPRHDTVYWYQQGPGQDPQFLISFYEKMQSDKGSIPDRFSAQQFSDYHSELNMSSLELGDSALYFCASSSALTSVEETQYFGPGTRLLVL.